The 23 T cell receptor beta chains below come from one sample, sequenced in a study of cytomegalovirus exposure and HLA in healthy donors. With 60 Vbeta and 13 Jbeta primers, the PCR was carried out. Sequenced by immunoSEQ multiplex PCR; TCRdb stores in-frame clones only, minus some. The table records about 170,000 clones, over 60% of them present only once. The material sequenced was PBMCs. The receptor source for this set is a woman aged 45-65 years in good health and CMV-seronegative.

The rearrangement links TRBV5-4 to TRBJ1-1; D is undetermined. V was clipped by 0 bases and J by 4 bases, with 7 bases between them. The CDR3 extends over 13 amino acids. The V gene's germline CDR1 is SGHNT and CDR2 YYREEE (reference sequence). CDR3 region: CASSLGVTTEAFF. Written as DNA, the CDR3 is TGTGCCAGCAGCTTGGGAGTTACCACTGAAGCTTTCTTT.

The chain joins TRBV6-6 to TRBJ2-1; D may be TRBD1 (5 bases). Trimming stripped 7 bases from V and 4 bases from J, with 11 bases between. The CDR3 totals 13 residues. Germline V gene sequence: CDR1 MNHNY, CDR2 SVGAGI (reference sequence). The CDR3 DNA sequence: TGTGCCAGCAAGGGGCGGCCATACAATGAGCAGTTCTTC. Amino acid sequence: CASKGRPYNEQFF.

The V gene is TRBV7-2, the J gene TRBJ2-7; 8 bases are shared with TRBD1. The CDR3 consists of 13 residues. From germline, CDR1 is SGHTA and CDR2 FQGNSA. Trimming took 6 bases from V and 0 from J; bases not matched to a gene: 1. CDR3 amino acids: CASRGTGSYEQYF. CDR3 DNA sequence: TGTGCCAGCAGGGGGACAGGCTCCTACGAGCAGTACTTC. Full variable domain (outside the CDR3, taken from reference TRBV7-2 and TRBJ2-7): GAGVSQSPSNKVTEKGKDVELRCDPISGHTALYWYRQSLGQGLEFLIYFQGNSAPDKSGLPSDRFSAERTGGSVSTLTIQRTQQEDSAVYLCASRGTGSYEQYFGPGTRLTVT.

The rearrangement joins TRBV11-3 to TRBJ2-7, with TRBD2 matching over 7 bases. The CDR3 runs 13 residues. V gave up 6 bases and J gave up 2 bases; unmatched junction bases: 4. Germline V gene sequence: CDR1 SGHNT, CDR2 YENEEA. The DNA of the CDR3 is TGTGCCAGCAGTCGGGGGGAAACCTACGAGCAGTACTTC. Translated: CASSRGETYEQYF. Based on the CDR3 plus reference TRBV11-3 and TRBJ2-7, the full variable domain is EAGVVQSPRYKIIEKKQPVAFWCNPISGHNTLYWYLQNLGQGPELLIRYENEEAVDDSQLPKDRFSAERLKGVDSTLKIQPAELGDSAVYLCASSRGETYEQYFGPGTRLTVT.

The CDR3, as DNA: TGTGCCAGTAGTATCGGAGGTCGGCGGGGGGGCACTGAAGCTTTCTTT. Its translation: CASSIGGRRGGTEAFF. V gene TRBV19 combines with J gene TRBJ1-1; D might be TRBD1 (5 bases). The CDR3 contains 16 residues. Trimming took 3 bases from V and 4 from J, leaving 18 bases between them. Germline V gene sequence: CDR1 LNHDA, CDR2 SQIVND (reference sequence).

V is TRBV10-3 and J is TRBJ2-7, with 13 nucleotides matching TRBD2. With 10 bases clipped from V and 2 bases from J, the junction kept 5 bases outside the gene matches. The CDR3 sequence is 14 residues long. Germline V CDR1 and CDR2: ENHRY, SYGVKD. The CDR3: CATLGTSGTYEQYF. Written as DNA, the CDR3 is TGTGCCACCCTGGGGACTAGCGGGACCTACGAGCAGTACTTC.

This clone was detected a few times. The genes are TRBV21-1 and TRBJ2-1; TRBD1 is the table's D call and was not checked against the DNA. TRBV21-1 is listed as a pseudogene. This CDR3 contains 17 residues. The CDR3 bases are TGTGCCAGCAGCAAAGAGGGGGACAGGGGGCCCTACAATGAGCAGTTCTTC. Its translation is CASSKEGDRGPYNEQFF.

J is TRBJ2-5 and V is TRBV29-1; 12 positions agree with TRBD2. The CDR3 totals 14 residues. V dropped 7 bases and J dropped 4; count of bases not matched to a gene: 7. The germline gives CDR1 SQVTM, CDR2 ANQGSEA. The CDR3 here is CSAEGLAGRETQYF. As DNA, the CDR3 is TGCAGCGCCGAAGGACTAGCGGGGAGAGAGACCCAGTACTTC.

The chain combines TRBV18 with TRBJ1-5; 9 bases line up with TRBD1. Germline assignment: CDR1 KGHSH and CDR2 LQKENI. With V trimmed by 3 bases and J by 3 bases, 3 bases remained unmatched. The CDR3 spans 15 residues. As DNA, the CDR3 is TGTGCCAGCTCACCCCAACAGGGGGCCAATCAGCCCCAGCATTTT. Amino acid sequence: CASSPQQGANQPQHF.

The chain carries TRBV9 and TRBJ2-1; possibly TRBD1 for D (6 bases). Germline values: CDR1 SGDLS, CDR2 YYNGEE. V lost 0 bases and J lost 1, with 11 bases in between. CDR3 size: 16 residues. CDR3: CASSVAERGSYNEQFF. The CDR3 region has the DNA TGTGCCAGCAGCGTAGCTGAGAGGGGGTCCTACAATGAGCAGTTCTTC.

V is TRBV28 and J is TRBJ1-1; TRBD1 aligns across 9 bases. The CDR3 covers 13 residues. Germline V gene sequence: CDR1 MDHEN, CDR2 SYDVKM. Trimming removed 6 bases from V and 4 bases from J; junction bases left unmatched: 3. The CDR3 reads CASRGQGFTEAFF. The CDR3 bases are TGTGCCAGCAGAGGACAGGGGTTCACTGAAGCTTTCTTT.

V gene TRBV27 combines with J gene TRBJ1-2, with D maybe TRBD1 (6 bases). The germline gives CDR1 MNHEY, CDR2 SMNVEV (reference sequence). This CDR3 contains 15 residues. V was shortened by 4 bases and J by 4 bases, with 16 bases between the two germline ends. The CDR3 DNA reads TGTGCCAGCAGTTCAACCCCAGGGGCCGGCTATGGCTACACCTTC. Its protein is CASSSTPGAGYGYTF.

The chain employs TRBV7-9 and TRBJ1-2, with 11 bases identical to TRBD1. The CDR3 length is 17 residues. J lost 5 bases, V lost 4 bases, and 12 bases had no gene match. Germline V gene data show CDR1 as SEHNR and CDR2 as FQNEAQ (reference sequence). As DNA, the CDR3 is TGTGCCAGCAGCTCCTACACCCGGACAGGGGGCGGTTATGGCTACACCTTC. Amino acids: CASSSYTRTGGGYGYTF.

The chain is built from TRBV10-1 and TRBJ1-1; 8 nucleotides match TRBD1. The CDR3 is 15 amino acids. In germline, CDR1 is WNHNN, CDR2 SYGVQD (reference sequence). V trimming: 0 bases; J trimming: 1 base; junction bases outside the gene matches: 1. The CDR3, as DNA: TGCGCCAGCAGTGAGTCCGGGACAGGGAACACTGAAGCTTTCTTT. It codes for CASSESGTGNTEAFF.

The chain recombines TRBV7-8 with TRBJ1-1, with TRBD1 identical over 8 bases. V lost 3 bases to trimming and J lost 4 bases; unmatched junction nucleotides: 7. Germline CDR1 SGHVS, CDR2 FQNEAQ. The CDR3 is made up of 15 amino acids. As DNA, the CDR3 is TGTGCCAGCAGCTTGACGGACAGGGCGGGCACTGAAGCTTTCTTT. Translating gives CASSLTDRAGTEAFF.

The genes are TRBV5-1 and TRBJ1-1; D gene ambiguous. Trimming left V 4 bases short and J 4 bases short, with 14 bases between. The CDR3 spans 14 residues. The germline V gene has CDR1 SGHRS and CDR2 YFSETQ. The CDR3 DNA reads as TGCGCCAGCAGCCGCCTGTCCGGGGTCACTGAAGCTTTCTTT. It encodes CASSRLSGVTEAFF. Complete variable domain (other parts from reference TRBV5-1 and TRBJ1-1): KAGVTQTPRYLIKTRGQQVTLSCSPISGHRSVSWYQQTPGQGLQFLFEYFSETQRNKGNFPGRFSGRQFSNSRSEMNVSTLELGDSALYLCASSRLSGVTEAFFGQGTRLTVV.

The CDR3 coding sequence is TGTGCCAGCACCCACGACAGCGGGTCGAACATTCAGTACTTC. This codes for CASTHDSGSNIQYF. The chain is built from TRBV6-6 and TRBJ2-4; weak D call: TRBD2 (6 bases). Germline CDR1 MNHNY, CDR2 SVGAGI (reference sequence). The CDR3 consists of 14 residues. The V and J ends lost 7 bases and 7 bases respectively, with 17 bases between them.

J is TRBJ2-7 and V is TRBV7-2, with 9 positions matching TRBD1. This CDR3 region has 14 residues. The germline CDR1 and CDR2 sequences are SGHTA and FQGNSA. V dropped 3 bases and J dropped 4; count of bases not matched to a gene: 4. The CDR3 coding sequence is TGTGCCAGCAGCTTCGACAGGGGGAGGTACGAGCAGTACTTC. Amino acid sequence: CASSFDRGRYEQYF.

This chain uses TRBV7-2 with TRBJ1-1, with D possibly TRBD1 on 5 matching bases. Germline V CDR1 and CDR2: SGHTA, FQGNSA. Trimming removed 8 bases at V and 1 base at J, with 14 bases between. The CDR3 extends over 14 amino acids. CDR3 in DNA: TGTGCCAGCTCCTGGGGGGGATCGAACACTGAAGCTTTCTTT. This encodes CASSWGGSNTEAFF. Drawing the rest from reference TRBV7-2 and TRBJ1-1, the complete variable domain is GAGVSQSPSNKVTEKGKDVELRCDPISGHTALYWYRQSLGQGLEFLIYFQGNSAPDKSGLPSDRFSAERTGGSVSTLTIQRTQQEDSAVYLCASSWGGSNTEAFFGQGTRLTVV.

The chain has TRBV25-1 and TRBJ2-7, with D tentatively TRBD1 (5 bases). Trimming shortened V by 6 bases and J by 3 bases, and 12 bases separated the two germline ends. In germline, CDR1 is MGHDK, CDR2 SYGVNS. The CDR3 loop spans 13 amino acids. The CDR3 loop is CASSALQGYEQYF. The CDR3 DNA is TGTGCCAGCAGCGCACTCCAGGGCTACGAGCAGTACTTC.

This rearrangement joins TRBV11-2 to TRBJ1-5; 8 nucleotides match TRBD1. Germline-derived CDR1 and CDR2 are SGHAT and FQNNGV. The CDR3 spans 15 residues. J gave up 1 base and V 3 bases, and 2 bases lay outside the gene matches. CDR3 nucleotide sequence: TGTGCCAGCAGCTTCGGACAGGGAAGCAATCAGCCCCAGCATTTT. Translated, it gives CASSFGQGSNQPQHF.

This rearrangement joins TRBV28 to TRBJ1-2, with 7 nucleotides matching TRBD1. The V segment lost 6 bases and the J segment 8 bases; nucleotides outside the gene matches: 9. CDR1 and CDR2 from the germline V gene are MDHEN and SYDVKM. The CDR3 is made up of 13 amino acids. The CDR3 DNA follows: TGTGCCAGCAGCTTCGACAGGGCCAGCGGCTACACCTTC. It yields the protein CASSFDRASGYTF.

In regard to this clone: Sequence at one end of the junction differs from germline and may be a read error. The CDR3 DNA reads as TGTGACAGTGACACAGATACGCAGTATTTT. Translating it yields CDSDTDTQYF. The V and J genes are TRBV20-1 and TRBJ2-3; tentatively, D is TRBD1 (5 bases). CDR1 is DFQATT and CDR2 is SNEGSKA in the germline V gene (reference sequence). This CDR3 has 10 amino acids.